The rows below give T cell receptor beta chains drawn from one sample of a study of control samples from healthy donors and cancer patients. TCRdb keeps only in-frame clones here, not all; method: immunoSEQ multiplex PCR. This sample has 130,000 to 150,000 clones, with 89% found just once. Sequencing used blood. These receptor sequences come from a man younger than 45 in good health. Both conserved end residues are part of each CDR3. Each record gives: J gene, D gene, V gene, CDR3 DNA, CDR3 protein. D genes are given only for firm matches.

j_gene: TRBJ1-1
d_gene: TRBD1
v_gene: TRBV19
CDR3nt: TGTGCCAGTAGCCCGAGGCCACGAGGGCTAACAGGGGAAGGGACTGAAGCTTTCTTT
CDR3aa: CASSPRPRGLTGEGTEAFF

j_gene: TRBJ2-7
d_gene: TRBD1
v_gene: TRBV11-3
CDR3nt: TGTGCCAGCAGCTCGGACAGGCCCTCCCGCGAGCAGTACTTC
CDR3aa: CASSSDRPSREQYF

j_gene: TRBJ2-7
d_gene: .
v_gene: TRBV7-9
CDR3nt: TGTGCCACTGGTTACAGTTCCTACGAGCAGTACTTC
CDR3aa: CATGYSSYEQYF

j_gene: TRBJ2-7
d_gene: .
v_gene: TRBV28
CDR3nt: TGTGCCAGCAGTGGGCGGACACCCCGAAAGTACTTC
CDR3aa: CASSGRTPRKYF

j_gene: TRBJ1-2
d_gene: TRBD1
v_gene: TRBV6-5
CDR3nt: TGTGCCAGCAGGCCCGGACAGGGCCTAAGCTATGGCTACACCTTC
CDR3aa: CASRPGQGLSYGYTF

j_gene: TRBJ2-1
d_gene: .
v_gene: TRBV9
CDR3nt: TGTGCCAGCAGCGTAGAAAGCTCCTACAATGAGCAGTTCTTC
CDR3aa: CASSVESSYNEQFF

j_gene: TRBJ2-4
d_gene: TRBD2
v_gene: TRBV6-6
CDR3nt: TGTGCCAGCAGTCCCGGGGTAGCGGGAGGCTCGGGGGGAGCCAAAAACATTCAGTACTTC
CDR3aa: CASSPGVAGGSGGAKNIQYF

j_gene: TRBJ2-7
d_gene: .
v_gene: TRBV11-2
CDR3nt: TGTGCCAGCAGCTTAGGGTGGTTCGGGGCGGGTGAAACCGAGCAGTACTTC
CDR3aa: CASSLGWFGAGETEQYF

j_gene: TRBJ2-7
d_gene: .
v_gene: TRBV7-2
CDR3nt: TGTGCCAGCAGCCCGCACCAGGGGGGGTACGAGCAGTACTTC
CDR3aa: CASSPHQGGYEQYF

j_gene: TRBJ2-7
d_gene: .
v_gene: TRBV11-2
CDR3nt: TGTGCCAGCAGCTTACCCGGACGGAACTACGAGCAGTACTTC
CDR3aa: CASSLPGRNYEQYF

j_gene: TRBJ2-3
d_gene: .
v_gene: TRBV5-1
CDR3nt: TGCGCCAGCAGCTCAACAGGGACCGGACCAGATACGCAGTATTTT
CDR3aa: CASSSTGTGPDTQYF